This T cell receptor beta chain was recovered during a study of Ad26.COV2.S vaccination and SARS-CoV-2 variants (dated by TCRdb to the early 2020s). Study-level background: Donors in the vaccine arm were drawn from COV1001, a multicentre, randomized, double-blind, placebo-controlled phase I-IIa trial testing Ad26.COV2.S in healthy adults. Dosing of Ad26.COV2.S was intramuscular, at either 5x10^10 or 1x10^11 viral particles, delivered as one shot or as two shots spaced 56 days apart. TCRbeta repertoire sequencing was used to assess the specificity and breadth of SARS-CoV-2-reactive T cell receptors after Ad26.COV2.S vaccination. The TCR-sequenced set comprised roughly 30 samples: some 20 Ad26.COV2.S vaccine recipients, 5 placebo recipients and 8 SARS-CoV-2 convalescent individuals. Trial participants were randomized into five groups of five, in which low-dose or high-dose Ad26.COV2.S was given once or twice, or placebo was given on both occasions. Blinding of investigators to trial group allocation was maintained during experiments and outcome assessment. The research as a whole found: Substantial breadth of spike-specific CD8+ and CD4+ T cell responses was reported after vaccination. Comparable non-spike TCR breadth was observed between vaccine and placebo recipients, consistent with only spike being contained in the vaccine. The study lacked the statistical power to compare responses across vaccine doses or regimens. The authors noted that total T cell responses may have been underestimated by the TCR breadth and depth analyses. Compared with placebo recipients, Ad26.COV2.S recipients showed higher spike-specific TCR breadth (P = 0.0014).

The immunoSEQ Assay was the method used to sequence TCRbeta CDR3 regions. After extraction, genomic DNA underwent amplification by bias-controlled multiplex PCR, followed by high-throughput sequencing. The authors processed their data as follows. To quantify the absolute abundance of every unique TCRbeta CDR3 region, sequences were collapsed and filtered. T cell fraction was estimated by normalizing TCRbeta template counts to usable DNA, which was measured by amplifying reference genes present in all nucleated cells. Repertoire TCRs were annotated as SARS-CoV-2-specific by exact matching of V gene, CDR3 amino acid sequence and J gene to a known reactive TCR set. MIRA supplied the reference SARS-CoV-2 TCR set, which was filtered for enrichment in COVID-19-positive ImmuneCODE repertoires so that public or cross-reactive TCRs were removed. Using the MIRA antigens, annotated TCRs were further analysed by specific ORF or by position within an ORF. Breadth was defined as annotated unique rearrangements over total unique productive rearrangements; depth was the summed frequency of those rearrangements. TCR breadth was compared between groups using two-sided Wilcoxon rank-sum tests. TCRdb took over this immuneACCESS table, retaining in-frame rearrangements with V and J assigned. Such tables are incomplete; in checked studies, under half of the missing clones stem from an unresolved V gene, and the remainder is unexplained. D and trimming come from the DNA, and the V and J calls and clone size come from that table. This sample lists about 350,000 clones; around 89% were detected once. The biggest ten clones account for approximately 5.9% of the sample.

What this sample's treatment or condition label stands for: around 19 received Ad26.COV2.S at low or high dose, single or two shots; roughly 5 received placebo; per-sample allocation not given. Repertoires of vaccine and placebo recipients were sequenced from samples collected on day 63 after the first injection. Between 29 July and 7 August 2020, Cohort 1b enrolled about two dozen adults aged 18-55 years at one site in Boston, USA. As a vaccine, Ad26.COV2.S was a replication-incompetent adenovirus type 26 vector that expressed a prefusion-stabilized SARS-CoV-2 spike protein derived from the original Wuhan strain. Germline trimming: 2 bases from V, 2 bases from J; junction bases outside gene matches: 2. According to the germline V gene, CDR1 reads SGHVS and CDR2 reads FQNEAQ. Counted from cysteine to phenylalanine, this CDR3 has 14 amino acids. Here the CDR3 DNA is all that survives: 42 bases in frame from base 1.

Worth noting for this clone: This receptor's antigen is unknown. No base quality values were provided; no much bigger clone lies one nucleotide off.

The sequencing used peripheral blood, collected in a trial of Ad26.COV2.S vaccine versus placebo. The receptor comes from a person between 18 and 60 years old who received the Ad26.COV2.S COVID-19 vaccine or a placebo. This chain is built from TRBV7-8 and TRBJ2-5, and TRBD1 matches 7 of the central bases. CDR3 sequence: CASSLPGQQETQYF. The base sequence is TGTGCCAGCAGCTTACCGGGACAGCAAGAGACCCAGTACTTC.